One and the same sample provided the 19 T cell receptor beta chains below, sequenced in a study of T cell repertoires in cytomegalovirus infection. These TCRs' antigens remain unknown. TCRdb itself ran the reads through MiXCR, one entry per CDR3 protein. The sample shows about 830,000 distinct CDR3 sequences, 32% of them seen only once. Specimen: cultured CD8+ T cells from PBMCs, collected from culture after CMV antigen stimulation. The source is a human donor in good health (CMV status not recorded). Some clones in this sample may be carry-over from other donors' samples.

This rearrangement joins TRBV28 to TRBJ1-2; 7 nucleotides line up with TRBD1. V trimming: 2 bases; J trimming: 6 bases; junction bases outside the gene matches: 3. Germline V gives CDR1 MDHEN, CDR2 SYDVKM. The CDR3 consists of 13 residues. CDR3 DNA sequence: TGTGCCAGCAGTTTACTCAGGGGGAATGGCTACACCTTC. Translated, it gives CASSLLRGNGYTF.

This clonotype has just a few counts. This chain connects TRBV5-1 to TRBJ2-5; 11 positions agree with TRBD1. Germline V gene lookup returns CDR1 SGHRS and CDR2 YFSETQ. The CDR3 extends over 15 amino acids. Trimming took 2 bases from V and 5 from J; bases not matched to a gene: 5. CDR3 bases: TGCGCCAGCAGCTTTACGGACAGGGGGCTGGAGACCCAGTACTTC. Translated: CASSFTDRGLETQYF.

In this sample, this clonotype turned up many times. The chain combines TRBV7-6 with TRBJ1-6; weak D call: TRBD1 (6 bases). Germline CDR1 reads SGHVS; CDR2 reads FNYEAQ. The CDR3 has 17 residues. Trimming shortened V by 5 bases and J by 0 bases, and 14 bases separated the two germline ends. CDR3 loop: CASSPDQGSSYNSPLHF. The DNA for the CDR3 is TGTGCCAGCAGCCCAGACCAGGGGAGCTCCTATAATTCACCCCTCCACTTT.

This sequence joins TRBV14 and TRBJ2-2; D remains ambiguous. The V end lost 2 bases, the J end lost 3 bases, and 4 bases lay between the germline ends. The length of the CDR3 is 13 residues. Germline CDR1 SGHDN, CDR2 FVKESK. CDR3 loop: CASSQRYTGELFF. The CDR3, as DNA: TGTGCCAGCAGCCAACGGTACACCGGGGAGCTGTTTTTT.

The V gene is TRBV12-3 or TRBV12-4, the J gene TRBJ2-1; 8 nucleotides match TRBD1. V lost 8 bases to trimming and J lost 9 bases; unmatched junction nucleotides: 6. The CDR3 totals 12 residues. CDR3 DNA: TGTGCCAGCTGGCGGGACAGGAGTGAGCAGTTCTTC. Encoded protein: CASWRDRSEQFF.

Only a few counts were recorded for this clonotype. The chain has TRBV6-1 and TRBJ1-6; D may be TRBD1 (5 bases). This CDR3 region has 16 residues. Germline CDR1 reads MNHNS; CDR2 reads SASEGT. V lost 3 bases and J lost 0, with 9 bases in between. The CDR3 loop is CASSEGRSSYNSPLHF. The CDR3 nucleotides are TGTGCCAGCAGTGAGGGACGGAGCTCCTATAATTCACCCCTCCACTTT.

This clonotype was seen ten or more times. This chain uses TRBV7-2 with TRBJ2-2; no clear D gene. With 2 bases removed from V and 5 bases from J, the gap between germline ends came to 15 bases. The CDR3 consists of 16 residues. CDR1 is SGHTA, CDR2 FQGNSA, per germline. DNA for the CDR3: TGTGCCAGCAGCTTATCCCCCACCGCACCAACCGGGGAGCTGTTTTTT. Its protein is CASSLSPTAPTGELFF.

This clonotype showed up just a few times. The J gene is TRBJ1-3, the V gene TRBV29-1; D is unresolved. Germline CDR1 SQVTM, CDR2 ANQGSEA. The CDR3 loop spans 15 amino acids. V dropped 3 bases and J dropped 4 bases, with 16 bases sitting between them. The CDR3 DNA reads TGCAGCGTTGAGGGTGGAGAGATTGCCGGAAACACCATATATTTT. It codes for CSVEGGEIAGNTIYF.

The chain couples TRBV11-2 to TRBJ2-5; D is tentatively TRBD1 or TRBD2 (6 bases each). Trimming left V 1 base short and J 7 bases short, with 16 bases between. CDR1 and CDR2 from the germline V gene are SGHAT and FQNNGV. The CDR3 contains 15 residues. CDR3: CASSLVNGGHRTQYF. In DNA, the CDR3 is TGTGCCAGCAGCTTAGTAAATGGGGGGCATCGGACCCAGTACTTC.

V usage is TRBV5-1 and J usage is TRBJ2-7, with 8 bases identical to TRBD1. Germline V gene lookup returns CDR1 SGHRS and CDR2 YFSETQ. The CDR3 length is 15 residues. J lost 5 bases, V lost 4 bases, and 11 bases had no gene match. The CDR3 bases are TGCGCCAGCAGCACGGGACAGGCGCCTTTCGACGAGCAGTACTTC. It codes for CASSTGQAPFDEQYF.

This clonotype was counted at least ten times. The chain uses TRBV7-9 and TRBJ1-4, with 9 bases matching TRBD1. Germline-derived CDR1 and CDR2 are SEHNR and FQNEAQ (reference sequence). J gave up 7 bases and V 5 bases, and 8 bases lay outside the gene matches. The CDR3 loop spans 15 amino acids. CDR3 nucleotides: TGTGCCAGCAGCATATTACAGGGGGCGATTGAAAAACTGTTTTTT. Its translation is CASSILQGAIEKLFF.

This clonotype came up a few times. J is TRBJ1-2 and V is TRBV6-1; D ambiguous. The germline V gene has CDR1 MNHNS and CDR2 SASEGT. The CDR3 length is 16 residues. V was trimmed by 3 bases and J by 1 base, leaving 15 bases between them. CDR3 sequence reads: CASSESRQISNYGYTF. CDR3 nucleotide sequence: TGTGCCAGCAGTGAGTCCAGGCAGATAAGTAACTATGGCTACACCTTC.

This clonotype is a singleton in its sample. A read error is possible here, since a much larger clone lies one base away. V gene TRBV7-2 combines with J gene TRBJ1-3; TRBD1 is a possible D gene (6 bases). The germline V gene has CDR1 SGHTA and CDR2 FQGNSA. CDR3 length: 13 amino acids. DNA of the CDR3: TGTGCCGGCAGCCCATCGGGACAAAACACCATATATTTT. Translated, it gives CAGSPSGQNTIYF. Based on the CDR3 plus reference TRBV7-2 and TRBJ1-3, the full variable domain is GAGVSQSPSNKVTEKGKDVELRCDPISGHTALYWYRQSLGQGLEFLIYFQGNSAPDKSGLPSDRFSAERTGGSVSTLTIQRTQQEDSAVYLCAGSPSGQNTIYFGEGSWLTVV.

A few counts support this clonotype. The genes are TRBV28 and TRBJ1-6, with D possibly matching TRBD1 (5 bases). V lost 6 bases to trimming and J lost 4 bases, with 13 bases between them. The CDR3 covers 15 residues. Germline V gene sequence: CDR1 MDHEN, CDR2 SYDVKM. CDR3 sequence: CASSPPGHYNSPLHF. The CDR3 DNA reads TGTGCCAGCAGCCCCCCGGGGCATTATAATTCACCCCTCCACTTT.

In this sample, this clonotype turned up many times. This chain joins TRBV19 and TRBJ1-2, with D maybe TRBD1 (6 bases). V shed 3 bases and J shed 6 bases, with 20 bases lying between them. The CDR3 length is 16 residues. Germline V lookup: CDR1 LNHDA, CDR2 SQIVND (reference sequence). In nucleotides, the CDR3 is TGTGCCAGTAGTATTTGGGCGTCCCGGGACATGGATGGCTACACCTTC. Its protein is CASSIWASRDMDGYTF.

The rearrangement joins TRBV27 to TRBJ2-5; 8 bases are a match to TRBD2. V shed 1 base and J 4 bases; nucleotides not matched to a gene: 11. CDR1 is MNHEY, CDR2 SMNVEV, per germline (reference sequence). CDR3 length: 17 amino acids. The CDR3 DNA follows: TGTGCCAGCAGTTTATGGCCACGACGGGCGGGGGGAGAGACCCAGTACTTC. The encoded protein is CASSLWPRRAGGETQYF.

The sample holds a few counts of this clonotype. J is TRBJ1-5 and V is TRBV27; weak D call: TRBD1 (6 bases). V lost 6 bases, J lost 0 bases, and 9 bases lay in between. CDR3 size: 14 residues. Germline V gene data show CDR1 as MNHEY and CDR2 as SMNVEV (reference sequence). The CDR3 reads CASRGQASNQPQHF. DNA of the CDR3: TGTGCCAGCAGGGGACAAGCTAGCAATCAGCCCCAGCATTTT.

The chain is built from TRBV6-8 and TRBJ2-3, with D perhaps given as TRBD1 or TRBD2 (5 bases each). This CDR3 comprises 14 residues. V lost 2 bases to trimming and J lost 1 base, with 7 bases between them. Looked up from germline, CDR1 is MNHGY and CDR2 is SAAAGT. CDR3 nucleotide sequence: TGTGCCAGCAGTTACAGGGGAGGCACAGATACGCAGTATTTT. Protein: CASSYRGGTDTQYF.

The chain's CDR3 is CASSLGTGGVEQFF. CDR3 DNA sequence: TGTGCCAGCAGTTTAGGGACAGGGGGCGTTGAGCAGTTCTTC. The genes are TRBV6-5 and TRBJ2-1; 12 nucleotides line up with TRBD1. Germline V lookup: CDR1 MNHEY, CDR2 SVGAGI. The CDR3 runs to 14 residues. The junction had 4 bases not matched to a gene; V was cut back by 4 bases and J by 9 bases.